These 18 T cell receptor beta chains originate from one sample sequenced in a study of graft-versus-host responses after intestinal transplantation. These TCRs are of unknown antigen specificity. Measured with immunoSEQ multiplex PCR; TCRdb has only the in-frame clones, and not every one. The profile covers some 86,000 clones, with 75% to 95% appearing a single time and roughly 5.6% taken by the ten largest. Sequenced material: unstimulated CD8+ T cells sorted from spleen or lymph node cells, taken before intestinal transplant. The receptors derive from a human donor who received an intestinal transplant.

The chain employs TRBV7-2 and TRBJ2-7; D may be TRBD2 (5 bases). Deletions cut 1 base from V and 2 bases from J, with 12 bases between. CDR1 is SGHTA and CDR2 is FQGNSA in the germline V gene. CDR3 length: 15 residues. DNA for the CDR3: TGTGCCAGCAGCTTAGAGGGCGGGTGGGCCTACGAGCAGTACTTC. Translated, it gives CASSLEGGWAYEQYF. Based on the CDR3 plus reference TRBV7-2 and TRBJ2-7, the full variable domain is GAGVSQSPSNKVTEKGKDVELRCDPISGHTALYWYRQSLGQGLEFLIYFQGNSAPDKSGLPSDRFSAERTGGSVSTLTIQRTQQEDSAVYLCASSLEGGWAYEQYFGPGTRLTVT.

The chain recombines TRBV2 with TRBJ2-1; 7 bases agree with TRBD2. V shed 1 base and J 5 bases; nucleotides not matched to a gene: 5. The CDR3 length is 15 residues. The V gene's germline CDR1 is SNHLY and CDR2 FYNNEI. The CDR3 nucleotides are TGTGCCAGCAGTGAAGGGCTAGCGGAGGACAATGAGCAGTTCTTC. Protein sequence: CASSEGLAEDNEQFF.

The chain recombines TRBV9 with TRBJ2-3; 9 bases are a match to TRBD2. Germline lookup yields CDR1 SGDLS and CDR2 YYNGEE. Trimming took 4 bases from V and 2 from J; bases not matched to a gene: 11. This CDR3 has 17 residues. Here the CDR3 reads CASSQDFAGGVTDTQYF. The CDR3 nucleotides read TGTGCCAGCAGCCAAGATTTCGCGGGGGGGGTCACAGATACGCAGTATTTT.

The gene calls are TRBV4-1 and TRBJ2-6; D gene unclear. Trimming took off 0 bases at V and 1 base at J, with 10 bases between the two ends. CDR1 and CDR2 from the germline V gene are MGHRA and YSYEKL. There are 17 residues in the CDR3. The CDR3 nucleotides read TGCGCCAGCAGCCAAGATCCGGCCGGTTCTGGGGCCAACGTCCTGACTTTC. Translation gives CASSQDPAGSGANVLTF.

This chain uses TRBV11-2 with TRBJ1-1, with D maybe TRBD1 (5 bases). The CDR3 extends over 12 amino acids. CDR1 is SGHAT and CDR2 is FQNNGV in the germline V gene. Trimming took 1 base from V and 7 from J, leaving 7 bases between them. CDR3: CASSLGGVEAFF. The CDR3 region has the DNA TGTGCCAGCAGCTTAGGAGGGGTTGAAGCTTTCTTT.

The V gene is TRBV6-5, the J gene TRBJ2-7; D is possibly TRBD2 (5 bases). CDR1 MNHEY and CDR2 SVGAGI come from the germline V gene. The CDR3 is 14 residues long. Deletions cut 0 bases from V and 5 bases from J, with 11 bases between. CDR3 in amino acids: CASSYSTARDEQYF. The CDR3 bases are TGTGCCAGCAGTTACTCGACGGCGAGGGACGAGCAGTACTTC.

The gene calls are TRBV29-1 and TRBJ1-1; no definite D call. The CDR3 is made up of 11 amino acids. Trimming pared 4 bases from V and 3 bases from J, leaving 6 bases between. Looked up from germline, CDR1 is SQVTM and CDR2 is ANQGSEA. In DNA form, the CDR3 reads TGCAGCGTTGGTAGGGACACTGAAGCTTTCTTT. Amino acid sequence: CSVGRDTEAFF.

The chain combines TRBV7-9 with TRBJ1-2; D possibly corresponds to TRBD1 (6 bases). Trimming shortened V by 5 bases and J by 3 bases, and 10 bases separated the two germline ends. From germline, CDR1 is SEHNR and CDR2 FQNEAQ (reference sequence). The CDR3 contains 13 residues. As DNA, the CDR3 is TGTGCCAGCAGCGGGTGGACAGACTATGGCTACACCTTC. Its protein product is CASSGWTDYGYTF.

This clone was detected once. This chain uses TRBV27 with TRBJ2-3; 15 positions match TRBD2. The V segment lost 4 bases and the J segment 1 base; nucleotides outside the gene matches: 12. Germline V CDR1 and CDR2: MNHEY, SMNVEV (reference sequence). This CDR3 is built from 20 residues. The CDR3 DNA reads TGTGCCAGCAGTTCTCGCGGACTAGCGGGAGGGCCGACTGGCACAGATACGCAGTATTTT. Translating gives CASSSRGLAGGPTGTDTQYF.

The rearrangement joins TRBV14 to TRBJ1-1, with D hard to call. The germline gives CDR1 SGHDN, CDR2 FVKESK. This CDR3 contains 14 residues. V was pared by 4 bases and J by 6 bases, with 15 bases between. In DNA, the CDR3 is TGTGCCAGCAGCCTACATCTCGGGGTTCCTGAAGCTTTCTTT. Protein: CASSLHLGVPEAFF.

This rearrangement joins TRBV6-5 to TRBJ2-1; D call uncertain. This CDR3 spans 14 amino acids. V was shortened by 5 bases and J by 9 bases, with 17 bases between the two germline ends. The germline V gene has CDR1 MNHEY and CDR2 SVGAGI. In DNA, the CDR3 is TGTGCCAGCAGTACGTTGCGGCTCCACACTGAGCAGTTCTTC. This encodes CASSTLRLHTEQFF.

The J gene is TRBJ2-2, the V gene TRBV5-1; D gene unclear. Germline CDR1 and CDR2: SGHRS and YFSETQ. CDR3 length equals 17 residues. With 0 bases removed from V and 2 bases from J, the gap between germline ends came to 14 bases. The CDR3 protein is CASSLAFETDNTGELFF. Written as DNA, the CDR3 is TGCGCCAGCAGCTTGGCCTTCGAGACCGACAACACCGGGGAGCTGTTTTTT.

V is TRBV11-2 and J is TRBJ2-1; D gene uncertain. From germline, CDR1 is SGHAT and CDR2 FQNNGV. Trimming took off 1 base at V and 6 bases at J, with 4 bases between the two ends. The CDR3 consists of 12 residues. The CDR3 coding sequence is TGTGCCAGCAGCTTAGCCAGCAATGAGCAGTTCTTC. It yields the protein CASSLASNEQFF.

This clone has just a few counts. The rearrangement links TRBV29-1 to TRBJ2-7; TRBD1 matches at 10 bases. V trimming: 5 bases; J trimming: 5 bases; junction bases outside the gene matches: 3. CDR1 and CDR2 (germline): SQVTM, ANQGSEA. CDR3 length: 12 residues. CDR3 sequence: CSVPDRGDEQYF. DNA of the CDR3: TGCAGCGTTCCGGACAGGGGGGACGAGCAGTACTTC.

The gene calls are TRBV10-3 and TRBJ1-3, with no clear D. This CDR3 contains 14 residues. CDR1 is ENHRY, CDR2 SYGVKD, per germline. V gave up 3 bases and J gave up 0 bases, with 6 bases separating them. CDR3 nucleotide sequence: TGTGCCATCAGTGAAGGCAGCTCTGGAAACACCATATATTTT. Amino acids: CAISEGSSGNTIYF.

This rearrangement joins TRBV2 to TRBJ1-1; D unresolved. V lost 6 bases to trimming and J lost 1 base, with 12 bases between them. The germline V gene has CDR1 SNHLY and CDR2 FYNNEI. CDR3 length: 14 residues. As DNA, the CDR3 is TGTGCCAGCAGGAGAAGGATTTGGAACACTGAAGCTTTCTTT. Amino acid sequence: CASRRRIWNTEAFF.

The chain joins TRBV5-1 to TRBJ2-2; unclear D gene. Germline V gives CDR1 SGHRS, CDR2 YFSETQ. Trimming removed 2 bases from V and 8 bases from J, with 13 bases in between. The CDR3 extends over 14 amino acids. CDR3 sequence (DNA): TGCGCCAGCAGCTTTCTTGATGACTTTGGGGAGCTGTTTTTT. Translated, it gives CASSFLDDFGELFF.

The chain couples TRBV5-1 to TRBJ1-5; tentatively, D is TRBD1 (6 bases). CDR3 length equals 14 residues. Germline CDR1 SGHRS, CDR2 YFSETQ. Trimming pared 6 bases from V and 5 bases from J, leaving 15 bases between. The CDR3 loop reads CASTEQGSDQPQHF. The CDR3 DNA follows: TGCGCCAGCACCGAACAGGGTAGTGATCAGCCCCAGCATTTT. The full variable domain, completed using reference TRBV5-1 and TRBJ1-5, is KAGVTQTPRYLIKTRGQQVTLSCSPISGHRSVSWYQQTPGQGLQFLFEYFSETQRNKGNFPGRFSGRQFSNSRSEMNVSTLELGDSALYLCASTEQGSDQPQHFGDGTRLSIL.